The present T cell receptor (beta chain) was sequenced within a study of shared clonotypes between healthy human individuals. Sequencing used immunoSEQ multiplex PCR; TCRdb keeps in-frame clones, though not all of them. In the table there are fewer than 700,000 clones, roughly 79% of which are singletons. There are a few counts of this clone. V shed 4 bases and J 3 bases; nucleotides not matched to a gene: 6. The length of the CDR3 is 15 residues. Germline V gene sequence: CDR1 SGHNT, CDR2 YENEEA. The rearrangement uses TRBV11-3 and TRBJ2-1, with 7 bases fitting TRBD2. Sequenced input: PBMCs. This clonotype originated in a woman aged 40-49 years in good health. Some clones in this sample may be carry-over from other donors' samples. As DNA, the CDR3 is TGTGCCAGCAGCTCCGCTGGGACTAACTACAATGAGCAGTTCTTC. Translation gives CASSSAGTNYNEQFF. The variable domain in full, completed from reference TRBV11-3 and TRBJ2-1, reads EAGVVQSPRYKIIEKKQPVAFWCNPISGHNTLYWYLQNLGQGPELLIRYENEEAVDDSQLPKDRFSAERLKGVDSTLKIQPAELGDSAVYLCASSSAGTNYNEQFFGPGTRLTVL.